This entry is about one T cell receptor beta chain. As yet, its antigen is unknown. These data are taken from a study of siplizumab effects on memory and regulatory T cells. Over a period of over five days at 37 degrees C, the mixed lymphocyte reaction cells were cocultured. Mixed at 1:1 were responder PBMCs labelled with CFSE and stimulator PBMCs labelled with Violet Dye. The protocol was immunoSEQ multiplex PCR, while the TCRdb copy is restricted to in-frame clones and leaves out a portion. The sample yields fewer than 5,500 clones, 45% to 60% seen once. CDR1 and CDR2 (germline): MNHNS, SASEGT. The CDR3 is 14 amino acids. Trimming left V 6 bases short and J 4 bases short, with 15 bases between. Findings of the study overall: Naive T cells seemed more diverse than memory cells; they also seemed major alloresponse contributors. Alloreactive sequences that could be traced to unstimulated CD4+ memory cells showed a significant reduction under siplizumab.

The receptor comes from a human donor in good health; the cells came from an allogeneic mixed lymphocyte reaction. Some clones in this sample may be carry-over from other donors' samples. Sequenced input: CFSE-low (dividing) CD4+ T cells sorted from an allogeneic mixed lymphocyte reaction. The V gene is TRBV6-1, the J gene TRBJ1-1, with D possibly matching TRBD1 (6 bases). The CDR3 sequence: CASSRGQGPTEAFF. CDR3 sequence (DNA): TGTGCCAGCAGCCGAGGGCAGGGGCCCACTGAAGCTTTCTTT.